Listed below are T cell receptor beta chains from one sample, sequenced in a study of blood T cell repertoires in COVID-19. Measured with immunoSEQ multiplex PCR; TCRdb has only the in-frame clones, and not every one. Here the sample spans 200,000 or so clones, less than 85% being singletons. The sequencing input was PBMCs or T cells enriched from blood (not recorded which). Receptors were obtained from a man in his sixties who had recovered from COVID-19. The CDR3 runs from the conserved cysteine through the conserved F or W. The D gene is left open where the match is weak. Not every row has a clone size; where given, it reads once, few, many or a size class.

abundance,d_gene,v_gene,j_gene,CDR3nt,CDR3aa
.,.,TRBV6-5,TRBJ2-3,TGTGCCAGCAGTTCCGGGACAACAGAAGATACGCAGTATTTT,CASSSGTTEDTQYF
.,TRBD1,TRBV18,TRBJ1-5,TGTGCCAGCTCGCCTACAGGGGGAGGCAATCAGCCCCAGCATTTT,CASSPTGGGNQPQHF
many,TRBD1,TRBV6-1,TRBJ1-4,TGTGCCAGCAGTGAAAATCCGGGACAGGGGAGTGAAAAACTGTTTTTT,CASSENPGQGSEKLFF
.,TRBD1,TRBV10-2,TRBJ1-5,TGCGCCAGCAGTCTACAGGGGGATCGTCAGCCCCAGCATTTT,CASSLQGDRQPQHF
.,.,TRBV3-1/TRBV3-2,TRBJ1-1,TGTGCCAGCAGCCAGGTTACAGGATTCACTGAAGCTTTCTTT,CASSQVTGFTEAFF
.,TRBD1,TRBV11-1,TRBJ2-5,TGTGCCAGCAGCTTATCGCAGGGGGCAGGAGAGACCCAGTACTTC,CASSLSQGAGETQYF
.,TRBD2,TRBV6-2/TRBV6-3,TRBJ2-7,TGTGCCAGCAGTTACTCGACCTTAGCGGGGGCAGCCTACGAGCAGTACTTC,CASSYSTLAGAAYEQYF
.,.,TRBV3-1/TRBV3-2,TRBJ1-3,TGTGCCAGCAGCCCTCCGGGAAACACCATATATTTT,CASSPPGNTIYF
few,TRBD1,TRBV11-3,TRBJ1-6,TGTGCCAGCAGCCCGGGACAGCGGAATTCACCCCTCCACTTT,CASSPGQRNSPLHF
.,TRBD2,TRBV13,TRBJ2-3,TGTGCCAGCATGGGACTAGGGTTAGATACGCAGTATTTT,CASMGLGLDTQYF
once,TRBD1,TRBV5-1,TRBJ2-1,TGCGCCAGCAGCTTCGGACAGGCATCCTACAATGAGCAGTTCTTC,CASSFGQASYNEQFF
.,TRBD1,TRBV18,TRBJ2-4,TGTGCCAGCTCACCTTCTCGGACAGGGTCTACAGACAAAAACATTCAGTACTTC,CASSPSRTGSTDKNIQYF
.,TRBD2,TRBV5-1,TRBJ2-1,TGCGCCAGCAGCTTGGCAGCGGGGAATTACAATGAGCAGTTCTTC,CASSLAAGNYNEQFF
.,.,TRBV25-1,TRBJ1-4,TGTGCCAGCAGTGACTCTGGTAGGGGGACTGAAAAACTGTTTTTT,CASSDSGRGTEKLFF
.,TRBD1,TRBV24-1,TRBJ1-5,TGTGCCACCAGTGATTCCCGACAGGGGAGCAATCAGCCCCAGCATTTT,CATSDSRQGSNQPQHF
.,.,TRBV3-1/TRBV3-2,TRBJ2-7,TGTGCCAGCAGCCAAGATTGGAGTACACCCTACGAGCAGTACTTC,CASSQDWSTPYEQYF
.,.,TRBV6-5,TRBJ1-1,TGTGCCAGCAGTTACGGGCAGGGGTTCACTGAAGCTTTCTTT,CASSYGQGFTEAFF
.,TRBD1,TRBV6-2/TRBV6-3,TRBJ2-7,TGTGCCAGCAGTCCCTTAGGACAGGGAACCTACGAGCAGTACTTC,CASSPLGQGTYEQYF
.,.,TRBV7-9,TRBJ2-3,TGTGCCAGCAGCTTAGGGGCAGGGGTGGTTCAGTATTTT,CASSLGAGVVQYF
.,.,TRBV21-1,TRBJ2-3,TGTGCCAGCAGCAAGGGGACCGCGGCCGACGGGAGAGATACGCAGTATTTT,CASSKGTAADGRDTQYF
.,.,TRBV5-6,TRBJ1-2,TGTGCCAGCAGCTCCGACTATGGCTACACCTTC,CASSSDYGYTF
.,.,TRBV12-3/TRBV12-4,TRBJ2-1,TGTGCCAGCAGTCTCCAGGCTTACAATGAGCAGTTCTTC,CASSLQAYNEQFF
.,.,TRBV19,TRBJ1-3,TGTGCCAGTAGTATAGCGACAGACTCTGGAAACACCATATATTTT,CASSIATDSGNTIYF
few,TRBD1,TRBV4-2,TRBJ1-3,TGTGCCAGCAGCCAAAGAGGGACAGGGGGCGGATTGTTAAGCTCTTCTGGAAACACCATATATTTT,CASSQRGTGGGLLSSSGNTIYF
.,.,TRBV11-2,TRBJ2-3,TGTGCCAGCAGCTTAGACCACACCTCGTTCGCAGATACGCAGTATTTT,CASSLDHTSFADTQYF
.,TRBD1,TRBV11-2,TRBJ2-7,TGTGCCAGCAGCTCCGACAGGGAAGGCTCCTACGAGCAGTACTTC,CASSSDREGSYEQYF
.,TRBD1,TRBV12-5,TRBJ1-5,TGTGCTAGTGGATCCGACAGGGTTCAGCCCCAGCATTTT,CASGSDRVQPQHF
.,TRBD1,TRBV11-3,TRBJ1-4,TGTGCCAGCAGCTTAGGCGCCGGGACAGGGAAGGAAAAACTGTTTTTT,CASSLGAGTGKEKLFF
.,.,TRBV29-1,TRBJ2-7,TGCAGCGTTGAAGGCGGTCGGGCCTACGAGCAGTACTTC,CSVEGGRAYEQYF
.,TRBD1,TRBV3-1/TRBV3-2,TRBJ2-7,TGTGCCAGCAGTCTCGCCGGGACAGCATACGAGCAGTACTTC,CASSLAGTAYEQYF
.,.,TRBV4-1,TRBJ1-1,TGCGCCAGCAGCCAAGATTCAGGCAACACTGAAGCTTTCTTT,CASSQDSGNTEAFF
.,.,TRBV4-2,TRBJ2-3,TGTGCCAGCAGCCAAAAGATGGGGCGTAGCACAGATACGCAGTATTTT,CASSQKMGRSTDTQYF
.,.,TRBV7-2,TRBJ2-2,TGTGCCAGCAGCTTAAGCCTGAACACCGGGGAGCTGTTTTTT,CASSLSLNTGELFF
.,TRBD1,TRBV7-2,TRBJ2-2,TGTGCCAGCAGCTTGGACAGGGGGGCCGGGGAGCTGTTTTTT,CASSLDRGAGELFF
.,.,TRBV15,TRBJ2-7,TGTGCCACCAGCAGAGATTTCGGACAGCCTCCCTACGAGCAGTACTTC,CATSRDFGQPPYEQYF
.,.,TRBV24-1,TRBJ1-3,TGTGCCACCAGTGGTAGGGGCACGAACACCATATATTTT,CATSGRGTNTIYF
.,.,TRBV29-1,TRBJ1-1,TGCAGCGGGACAGAGTTGGGTGAAGCTTTCTTT,CSGTELGEAFF
.,TRBD2,TRBV11-3,TRBJ2-2,TGTGCCAGCAGCTCAGGACTAGCGGGGGAACACGGGGAGCTGTTTTTT,CASSSGLAGEHGELFF
.,.,TRBV5-4,TRBJ1-2,TGTGCCAGCAGCTTACCAACCTCAGGGTCGTCTGGCTACACCTTC,CASSLPTSGSSGYTF
.,TRBD1,TRBV5-1,TRBJ2-1,TGCGCCAGCAGCTTGGAAAGACTAGGACAGGGCTACAATGAGCAGTTCTTC,CASSLERLGQGYNEQFF
.,.,TRBV6-2/TRBV6-3,TRBJ1-2,TGTGCCAGCAGTTATCGTAGGGTCTATAGAGGGACAACGGGCTACACCTTC,CASSYRRVYRGTTGYTF
.,TRBD1,TRBV5-5,TRBJ1-2,TGTGCCAGCAGCTTGGTGGCTACAGGGGCCGGCGGCTACACCTTC,CASSLVATGAGGYTF
.,TRBD1,TRBV19,TRBJ1-2,TGTGCCAGTAGGGGACAGGGAGGCTATGGCTACACCTTC,CASRGQGGYGYTF
.,.,TRBV18,TRBJ2-5,TGTGCCAGCTCGAGGGGACTTGGTCAAGAGACCCAGTACTTC,CASSRGLGQETQYF
.,.,TRBV6-4,TRBJ1-5,TGTGCCATCCCCAAATGTCGGGGGTCCAATCAGCCCCAGCATTTT,CAIPKCRGSNQPQHF
.,.,TRBV4-1,TRBJ1-4,TGCGCCAGCAGCCAAGATTGGGCTTCCCTGGGAGGAAAACTGTTTTTT,CASSQDWASLGGKLFF